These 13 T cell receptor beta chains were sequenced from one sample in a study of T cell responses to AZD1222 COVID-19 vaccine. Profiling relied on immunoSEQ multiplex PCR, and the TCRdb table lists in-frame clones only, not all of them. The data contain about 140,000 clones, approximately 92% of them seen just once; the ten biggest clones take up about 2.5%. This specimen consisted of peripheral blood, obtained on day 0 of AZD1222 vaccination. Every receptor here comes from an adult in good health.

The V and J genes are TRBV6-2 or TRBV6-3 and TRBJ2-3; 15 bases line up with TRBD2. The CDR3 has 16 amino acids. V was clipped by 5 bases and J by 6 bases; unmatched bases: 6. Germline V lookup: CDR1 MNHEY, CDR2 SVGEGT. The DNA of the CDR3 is TGTGCCAGCAGTCGGGGGACTAGCGGGGGGCTGGATACGCAGTATTTT. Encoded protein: CASSRGTSGGLDTQYF.

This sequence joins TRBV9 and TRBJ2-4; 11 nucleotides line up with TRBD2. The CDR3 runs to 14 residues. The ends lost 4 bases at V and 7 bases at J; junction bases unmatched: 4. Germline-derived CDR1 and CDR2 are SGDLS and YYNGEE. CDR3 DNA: TGTGCCAGCAGCTCCACTAGCGGGAGCAACATTCAGTACTTC. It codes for CASSSTSGSNIQYF.

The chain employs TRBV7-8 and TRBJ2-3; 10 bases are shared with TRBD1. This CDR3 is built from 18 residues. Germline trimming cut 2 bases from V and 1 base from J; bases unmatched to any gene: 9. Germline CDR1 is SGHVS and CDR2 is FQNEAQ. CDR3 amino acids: CASSLRGTGDLGTDTQYF. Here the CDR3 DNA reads TGTGCCAGCAGCTTAAGGGGGACAGGGGATTTGGGCACAGATACGCAGTATTTT.

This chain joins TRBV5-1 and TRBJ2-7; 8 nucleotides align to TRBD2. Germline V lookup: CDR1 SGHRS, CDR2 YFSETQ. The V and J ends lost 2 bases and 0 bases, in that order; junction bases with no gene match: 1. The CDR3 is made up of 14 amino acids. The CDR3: CASSLLAASYEQYF. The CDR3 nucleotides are TGCGCCAGCAGCTTACTAGCGGCCTCCTACGAGCAGTACTTC.

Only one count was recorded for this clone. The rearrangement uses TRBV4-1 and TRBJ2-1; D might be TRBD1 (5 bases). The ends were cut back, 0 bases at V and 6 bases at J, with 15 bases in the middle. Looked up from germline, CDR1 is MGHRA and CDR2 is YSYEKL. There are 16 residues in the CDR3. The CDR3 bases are TGCGCCAGCAGCCAAGAGTCCCACCAGGGCGGCAATGAGCAGTTCTTC. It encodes CASSQESHQGGNEQFF.

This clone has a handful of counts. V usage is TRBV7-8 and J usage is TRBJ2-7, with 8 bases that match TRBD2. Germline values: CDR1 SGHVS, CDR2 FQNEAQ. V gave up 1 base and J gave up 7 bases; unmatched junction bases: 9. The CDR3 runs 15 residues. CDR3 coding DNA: TGTGCCAGCAGCTTAGAGGGACTAGGGGTGATGGAGCAGTACTTC. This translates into CASSLEGLGVMEQYF.

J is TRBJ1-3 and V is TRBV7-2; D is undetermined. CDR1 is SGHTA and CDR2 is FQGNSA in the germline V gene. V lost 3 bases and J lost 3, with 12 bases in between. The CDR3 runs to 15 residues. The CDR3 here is CASSFLSNSGNTIYF. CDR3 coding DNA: TGTGCCAGCAGCTTTTTAAGCAACAGTGGAAACACCATATATTTT. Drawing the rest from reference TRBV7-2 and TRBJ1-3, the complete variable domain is GAGVSQSPSNKVTEKGKDVELRCDPISGHTALYWYRQSLGQGLEFLIYFQGNSAPDKSGLPSDRFSAERTGGSVSTLTIQRTQQEDSAVYLCASSFLSNSGNTIYFGEGSWLTVV.

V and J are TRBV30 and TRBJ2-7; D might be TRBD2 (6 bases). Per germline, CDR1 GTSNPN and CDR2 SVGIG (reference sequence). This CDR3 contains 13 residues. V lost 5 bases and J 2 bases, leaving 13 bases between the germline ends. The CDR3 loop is CAWGPGTAYEQYF. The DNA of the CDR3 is TGTGCCTGGGGGCCCGGGACTGCCTACGAGCAGTACTTC.

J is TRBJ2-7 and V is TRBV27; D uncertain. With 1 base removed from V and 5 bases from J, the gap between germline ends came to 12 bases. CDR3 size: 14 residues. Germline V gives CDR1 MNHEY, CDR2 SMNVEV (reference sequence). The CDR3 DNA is TGTGCCAGCAGTTTATACATCGAGTCCGACGAGCAGTACTTC. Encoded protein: CASSLYIESDEQYF.

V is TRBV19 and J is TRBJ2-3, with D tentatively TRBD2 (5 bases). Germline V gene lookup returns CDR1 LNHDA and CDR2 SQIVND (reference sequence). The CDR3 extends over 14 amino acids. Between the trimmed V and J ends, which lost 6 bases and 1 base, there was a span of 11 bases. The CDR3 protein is CASRGLGGTDTQYF. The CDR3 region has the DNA TGTGCCAGTAGAGGTTTGGGAGGCACAGATACGCAGTATTTT.

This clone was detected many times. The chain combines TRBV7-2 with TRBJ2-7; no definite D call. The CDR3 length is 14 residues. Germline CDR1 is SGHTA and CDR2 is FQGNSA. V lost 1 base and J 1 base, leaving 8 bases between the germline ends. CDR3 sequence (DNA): TGTGCCAGCAGCTTAGGACACCAATCCTACGAGCAGTACTTC. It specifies CASSLGHQSYEQYF.

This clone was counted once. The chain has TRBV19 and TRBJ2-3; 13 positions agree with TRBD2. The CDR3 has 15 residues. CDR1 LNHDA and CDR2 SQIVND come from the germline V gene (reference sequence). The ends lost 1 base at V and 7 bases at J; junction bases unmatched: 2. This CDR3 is CASSIGTSGGHTQYF. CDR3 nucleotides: TGTGCCAGTAGTATAGGGACTAGCGGGGGTCATACGCAGTATTTT.

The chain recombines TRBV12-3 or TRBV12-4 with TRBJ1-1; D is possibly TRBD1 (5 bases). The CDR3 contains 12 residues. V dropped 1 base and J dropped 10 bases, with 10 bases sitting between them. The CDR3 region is CASSLGGRGAFF. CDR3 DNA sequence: TGTGCCAGCAGTTTAGGGGGCCGAGGAGCTTTCTTT.